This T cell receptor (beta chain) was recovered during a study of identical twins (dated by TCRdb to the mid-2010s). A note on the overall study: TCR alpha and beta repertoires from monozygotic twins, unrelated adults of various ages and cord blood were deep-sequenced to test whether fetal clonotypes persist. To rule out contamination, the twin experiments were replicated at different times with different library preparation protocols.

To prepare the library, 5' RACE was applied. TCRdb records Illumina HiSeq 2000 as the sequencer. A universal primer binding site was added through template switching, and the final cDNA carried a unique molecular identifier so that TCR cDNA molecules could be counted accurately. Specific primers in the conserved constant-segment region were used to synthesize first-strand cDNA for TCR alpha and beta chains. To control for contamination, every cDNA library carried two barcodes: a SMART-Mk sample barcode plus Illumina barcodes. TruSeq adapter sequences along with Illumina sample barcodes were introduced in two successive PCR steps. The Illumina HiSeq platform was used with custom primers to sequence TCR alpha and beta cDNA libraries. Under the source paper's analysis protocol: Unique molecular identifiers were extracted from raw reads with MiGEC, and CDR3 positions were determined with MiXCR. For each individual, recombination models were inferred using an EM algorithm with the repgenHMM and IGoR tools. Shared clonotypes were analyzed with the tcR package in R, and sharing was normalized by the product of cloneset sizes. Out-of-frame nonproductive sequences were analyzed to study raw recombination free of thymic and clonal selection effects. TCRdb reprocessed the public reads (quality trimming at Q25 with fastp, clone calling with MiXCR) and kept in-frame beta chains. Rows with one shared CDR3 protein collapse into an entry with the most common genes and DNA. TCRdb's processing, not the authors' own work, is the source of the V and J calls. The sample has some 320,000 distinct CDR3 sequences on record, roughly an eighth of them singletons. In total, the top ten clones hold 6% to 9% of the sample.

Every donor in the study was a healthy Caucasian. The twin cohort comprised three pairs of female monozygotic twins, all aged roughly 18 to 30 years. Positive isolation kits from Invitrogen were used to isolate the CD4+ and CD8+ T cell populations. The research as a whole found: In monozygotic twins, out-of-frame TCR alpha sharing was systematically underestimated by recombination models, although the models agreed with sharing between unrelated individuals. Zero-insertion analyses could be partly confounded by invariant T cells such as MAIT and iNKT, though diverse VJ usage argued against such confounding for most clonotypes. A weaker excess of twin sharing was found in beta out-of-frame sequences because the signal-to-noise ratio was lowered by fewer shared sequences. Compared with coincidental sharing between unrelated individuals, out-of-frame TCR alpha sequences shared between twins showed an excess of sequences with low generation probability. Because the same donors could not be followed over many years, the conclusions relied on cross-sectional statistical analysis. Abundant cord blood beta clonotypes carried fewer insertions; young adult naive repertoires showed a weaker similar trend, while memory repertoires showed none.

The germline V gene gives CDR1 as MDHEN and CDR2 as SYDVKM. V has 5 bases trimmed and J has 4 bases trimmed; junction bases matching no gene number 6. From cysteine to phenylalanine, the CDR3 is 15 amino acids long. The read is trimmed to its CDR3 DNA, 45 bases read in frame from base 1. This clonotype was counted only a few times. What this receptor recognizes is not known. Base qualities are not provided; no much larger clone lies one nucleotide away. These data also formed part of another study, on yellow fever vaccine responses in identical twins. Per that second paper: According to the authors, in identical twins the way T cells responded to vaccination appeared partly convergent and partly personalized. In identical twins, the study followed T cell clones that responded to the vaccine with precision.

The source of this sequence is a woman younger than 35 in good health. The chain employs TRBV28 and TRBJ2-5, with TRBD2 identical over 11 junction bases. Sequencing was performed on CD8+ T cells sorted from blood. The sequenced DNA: TGTGCCAGCAGTCGGACTAGCGGGTACGGAGAGACCCAGTACTTC. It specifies CASSRTSGYGETQYF.